The 25 T cell receptor beta chains presented below share a single source sample, sequenced in a study of blood T cell repertoires in COVID-19. Repertoires were generated with immunoSEQ multiplex PCR, while TCRdb's copy carries only in-frame clones and drops some. The sample carries 220,000 or so clones, about 88% recorded once. Sequencing used peripheral blood. The receptors here all came from a woman aged 45 to 65 with COVID-19, enrolled during active disease.

This clone appeared a few times. This sequence joins TRBV6-6 and TRBJ1-1; the D gene is possibly TRBD1 (6 bases). The germline V gene encodes CDR1 MNHNY and CDR2 SVGAGI (reference sequence). V was trimmed by 8 bases and J by 3 bases, leaving 16 bases between them. The CDR3 covers 14 residues. Here the CDR3 reads CASGLQGRDTEAFF. The CDR3 DNA reads TGTGCCAGCGGATTACAGGGTCGGGACACTGAAGCTTTCTTT.

This sequence joins TRBV30 and TRBJ1-6; no firm D call. CDR3 length: 15 amino acids. Trimming removed 5 bases from V and 5 bases from J, with 16 bases in between. CDR1 is GTSNPN, CDR2 SVGIG, per germline (reference sequence). Written as DNA, the CDR3 is TGTGCCTGGGGCCTTAGTGGGCCCAATAATTCACCCCTCCACTTT. Amino acids: CAWGLSGPNNSPLHF. Supplemented by reference TRBV30 and TRBJ1-6, the full variable domain reads SQTIHQWPATLVQPVGSPLSLECTVEGTSNPNLYWYRQAAGRGLQLLFYSVGIGQISSEVPQNLSASRPQDRQFILSSKKLLLSDSGFYLCAWGLSGPNNSPLHFGNGTRLTVT.

The CDR3 DNA is TGTGCCTTTGACAGGGGAGGGACTGAAGCTTTCTTT. Protein: CAFDRGGTEAFF. V and J are TRBV30 and TRBJ1-1; 8 bases match TRBD1. The length of the CDR3 is 12 residues. Germline lookup yields CDR1 GTSNPN and CDR2 SVGIG (reference sequence). Trimming took 7 bases from V and 5 from J; bases not matched to a gene: 6.

CDR3 coding DNA: TGCGCCAGCAGTGAAGGGGTCGGCTATGGCTACACCTTC. Translating gives CASSEGVGYGYTF. This chain connects TRBV10-1 to TRBJ1-2; possible D gene TRBD1, 5 bases. The CDR3 sequence is 13 residues long. Germline V gene data show CDR1 as WNHNN and CDR2 as SYGVQD (reference sequence). The germline V and J ends were trimmed by 3 bases and 4 bases, with 9 bases remaining between them.

V and J are TRBV20-1 and TRBJ1-2; D not certain. Trimming removed 3 bases at V and 4 bases at J, with 9 bases between. From germline, CDR1 is DFQATT and CDR2 SNEGSKA (reference sequence). This CDR3 is 12 amino acids long. DNA for the CDR3: TGCAGTGCTAGTTCCCTTCTCTATGGCTACACCTTC. This encodes CSASSLLYGYTF.

The V call is TRBV5-4, the J call TRBJ1-1; 7 bases are a match to TRBD1. The V and J ends lost 3 bases and 3 bases, in that order; junction bases with no gene match: 2. This CDR3 region has 13 residues. Per the germline V gene, CDR1 is SGHNT and CDR2 is YYREEE (reference sequence). Here the CDR3 DNA reads TGTGCCAGCAGCTACAGGGGAGACACTGAAGCTTTCTTT. This codes for CASSYRGDTEAFF.

This clone was seen a handful of times. This chain joins TRBV10-2 and TRBJ1-1; D is uncertain. CDR1 WSHSY and CDR2 SAAADI come from the germline V gene. V was shortened by 0 bases and J by 1 base, with 6 bases between the two germline ends. The CDR3 runs to 14 residues. DNA of the CDR3: TGCGCCAGCAGTGAGTCGAACAGGAACACTGAAGCTTTCTTT. Its translation: CASSESNRNTEAFF.

CDR3: CASGQVEQFF. CDR3 DNA: TGTGCCAGCGGACAGGTTGAGCAGTTCTTC. V gene TRBV6-6 combines with J gene TRBJ2-1; 7 bases agree with TRBD1. Germline assignment: CDR1 MNHNY and CDR2 SVGAGI (reference sequence). This CDR3 is built from 10 residues. J lost 9 bases, V lost 8 bases, and 1 base had no gene match.

The V call is TRBV27, the J call TRBJ2-1; 8 bases match TRBD1. CDR3 length equals 13 residues. The junction had 2 bases not matched to a gene; V was cut back by 2 bases and J by 8 bases. The germline CDR1 and CDR2 sequences are MNHEY and SMNVEV (reference sequence). CDR3 amino acids: CASSLQGAHEQFF. The CDR3 region has the DNA TGTGCCAGCAGTTTACAGGGGGCGCATGAGCAGTTCTTC.

This clone showed up just once. V gene TRBV3-1 (or the pseudogene TRBV3-2) combines with J gene TRBJ2-2, with unresolved D. CDR1 is LGHDT, CDR2 YNNKEL, per germline (reference sequence). V lost 4 bases to trimming and J lost 6 bases, with 6 bases between them. This CDR3 contains 12 residues. CDR3 sequence reads: CASSLTAGELFF. CDR3 nucleotide sequence: TGTGCCAGCAGCCTTACAGCCGGGGAGCTGTTTTTT.

This rearrangement joins TRBV19 to TRBJ2-1, with TRBD2 as a possible D gene (5 bases). V gave up 9 bases and J gave up 3 bases, with 12 bases separating them. Germline V CDR1 and CDR2: LNHDA, SQIVND (reference sequence). The CDR3 is 13 amino acids. In DNA, the CDR3 is TGTGCCAGCGCCTCGGGGAACTACAATGAGCAGTTCTTC. Encoded protein: CASASGNYNEQFF.

The chain couples TRBV24-1 to TRBJ2-3, with a possible D match to TRBD2 (6 bases). The CDR3 extends over 15 amino acids. V was cut by 2 bases and J by 4 bases, with 12 bases left in between. Germline CDR1 is KGHDR and CDR2 is SFDVKD. CDR3 residues: CATSDYGPGADTQYF. DNA of the CDR3: TGTGCCACCAGTGATTATGGTCCGGGGGCAGATACGCAGTATTTT.

This clone has only a few counts. The chain is built from TRBV2 and TRBJ2-1; maybe TRBD2 (6 bases). V was pared by 4 bases and J by 9 bases, with 19 bases between. This CDR3 spans 15 amino acids. CDR1 SNHLY and CDR2 FYNNEI come from the germline V gene. CDR3 residues: CASSGLRRGTGEQFF. The CDR3 bases are TGTGCCAGCAGTGGTCTTAGGAGGGGTACGGGTGAGCAGTTCTTC.

This clone was seen once. The chain is built from TRBV5-8 and TRBJ1-1, with D perhaps matching TRBD1 (5 bases). The CDR3 loop spans 12 amino acids. CDR1 and CDR2 (germline): SGHTS, YDEGEE. Trimming took off 0 bases at V and 11 bases at J, with 11 bases between the two ends. Written as DNA, the CDR3 is TGTGCCAGCAGCTTGGAAGGGGAATTGGCTTTCTTT. This translates into CASSLEGELAFF.

This clone was found a few times. The chain combines TRBV12-3 or TRBV12-4 with TRBJ2-3; 7 bases line up with TRBD2. The CDR3 totals 13 residues. With 3 bases clipped from V and 5 bases from J, the junction kept 2 bases outside the gene matches. This CDR3 reads CASSLGEGDTQYF. The CDR3, as DNA: TGTGCCAGCAGTTTGGGGGAGGGAGATACGCAGTATTTT.

The genes are TRBV7-2 and TRBJ2-3; D unresolved. Germline V CDR1 and CDR2: SGHTA, FQGNSA. V lost 8 bases and J 5 bases, leaving 8 bases between the germline ends. The CDR3 spans 11 residues. The CDR3 loop reads CASEYRDTQYF. The CDR3 DNA follows: TGTGCCAGCGAATATAGAGATACGCAGTATTTT.

J is TRBJ1-1 and V is TRBV3-1 (or the pseudogene TRBV3-2); perhaps TRBD1 as D (5 bases). Between the trimmed V and J ends, which lost 0 bases and 9 bases, there was a span of 14 bases. Germline loops: CDR1 LGHDT, CDR2 YNNKEL (reference sequence). The CDR3 has 14 amino acids. CDR3 loop: CASSQDRGGTKAFF. In DNA form, the CDR3 reads TGTGCCAGCAGCCAAGATCGGGGGGGGACCAAAGCTTTCTTT.

This clone was seen only once. The chain carries TRBV6-6 and TRBJ1-1; no firm D call. Between the trimmed V and J ends, which lost 0 bases and 5 bases, there was a span of 10 bases. The CDR3 covers 14 residues. CDR1 is MNHNY, CDR2 SVGAGI, per germline (reference sequence). In nucleotides, the CDR3 is TGTGCCAGCAGTTACTCGAACTACGGAACTGAAGCTTTCTTT. Translating gives CASSYSNYGTEAFF.

The chain joins TRBV28 to TRBJ1-4; D is unclear. CDR1 is MDHEN, CDR2 SYDVKM, per germline. The CDR3 sequence is 13 residues long. V dropped 4 bases and J dropped 8 bases, with 11 bases sitting between them. DNA for the CDR3: TGTGCCAGCAGTTGGGCAGATGCCGAAAAACTGTTTTTT. Translating it yields CASSWADAEKLFF.

The gene calls are TRBV6-5 and TRBJ1-5, with 11 bases matching TRBD1. The V gene end was trimmed by 6 bases and the J gene end by 7 bases; junction bases not matched to a gene: 5. Germline-derived CDR1 and CDR2 are MNHEY and SVGAGI. The CDR3 sequence is 14 residues long. The CDR3 protein is CASSSGTGGQPQHF. CDR3 nucleotide sequence: TGTGCCAGCAGCTCCGGGACAGGGGGGCAGCCCCAGCATTTT.

The chain combines TRBV5-4 with TRBJ2-7; no clear D. V lost 2 bases, J lost 3 bases, and 12 bases lay in between. The CDR3 consists of 14 residues. Germline CDR1 SGHNT, CDR2 YYREEE (reference sequence). CDR3 nucleotides: TGTGCCAGCAGCTTCTCAGGATCCATCTACGAGCAGTACTTC. Amino acid sequence: CASSFSGSIYEQYF. The full variable domain, rest sourced from reference TRBV5-4 and TRBJ2-7, is ETGVTQSPTHLIKTRGQQVTLRCSSQSGHNTVSWYQQALGQGPQFIFQYYREEENGRGNFPPRFSGLQFPNYSSELNVNALELDDSALYLCASSFSGSIYEQYFGPGTRLTVT.

The gene calls are TRBV19 and TRBJ1-2, with D unresolved. Deletions cut 7 bases from V and 11 bases from J, with 17 bases between. In germline, CDR1 is LNHDA, CDR2 SQIVND (reference sequence). CDR3 length: 12 amino acids. In DNA, the CDR3 is TGTGCCAGTACCCACGGGAAGGGCGGGTACACCTTC. Translating it yields CASTHGKGGYTF. Drawing the rest from reference TRBV19 and TRBJ1-2, the complete variable domain is DGGITQSPKYLFRKEGQNVTLSCEQNLNHDAMYWYRQDPGQGLRLIYYSQIVNDFQKGDIAEGYSVSREKKESFPLTVTSAQKNPTAFYLCASTHGKGGYTFGSGTRLTVV.

CDR3 residues: CASSLLEGGGAFNNEQFF. The CDR3 DNA is TGCGCCAGCAGCTTGTTAGAGGGAGGAGGGGCGTTTAACAATGAGCAGTTCTTC. V and J are TRBV5-1 and TRBJ2-1; possibly TRBD2 for D (6 bases). The V gene lost 1 base and the J gene lost 5 bases, with 22 bases spanning the gap. The germline V gene encodes CDR1 SGHRS and CDR2 YFSETQ. The CDR3 loop spans 18 amino acids. The full variable domain, completed using reference TRBV5-1 and TRBJ2-1, is KAGVTQTPRYLIKTRGQQVTLSCSPISGHRSVSWYQQTPGQGLQFLFEYFSETQRNKGNFPGRFSGRQFSNSRSEMNVSTLELGDSALYLCASSLLEGGGAFNNEQFFGPGTRLTVL.

The V gene is TRBV5-1, the J gene TRBJ2-2; TRBD1 is a possible D gene (6 bases). Germline lookup yields CDR1 SGHRS and CDR2 YFSETQ. Between the trimmed V and J ends, which lost 4 bases and 5 bases, there was a span of 12 bases. CDR3 size: 14 residues. The CDR3 region has the DNA TGCGCCAGCAGCCGACAGGCCGTTACCGGGGAGCTGTTTTTT. It yields the protein CASSRQAVTGELFF.

The gene calls are TRBV5-1 and TRBJ2-3; possibly TRBD1 for D (6 bases). V was cut by 0 bases and J by 10 bases, with 9 bases left in between. Germline CDR1 is SGHRS and CDR2 is YFSETQ. This CDR3 is 12 amino acids long. CDR3 protein: CASSLEGVAQYF. CDR3 nucleotides: TGCGCCAGCAGCTTGGAGGGGGTTGCGCAGTATTTT.